This TCR beta chain was profiled in a study of blood T cell repertoires in COVID-19. Study details: Whether acute or convalescent, the COVID-19 samples came from the United States, Italy and Spain.

TCRdb keeps only in-frame clones here, not all; method: immunoSEQ multiplex PCR. The sample yields 170,000 or so clones, roughly 83% seen once. This clone was detected only a few times. The sample was peripheral blood. This TCR was recovered from a human donor in a cohort sampled during active COVID-19.

The CDR3 here is CASSHGRGSPLHF. The CDR3, as DNA: TGTGCCAGCAGCCACGGGCGGGGATCACCCCTCCACTTT. The chain combines TRBV3-1 (or the pseudogene TRBV3-2) with TRBJ1-6; no definite D call. This CDR3 is 13 amino acids long. Trimming took off 3 bases at V and 10 bases at J, with 10 bases between the two ends. Per germline, CDR1 LGHDT and CDR2 YNNKEL (reference sequence).